This passage covers 10 T cell receptor beta chains from one sample sequenced in a study of breast tumors, draining lymph nodes, adjacent tissues. TCRdb used MiXCR to reprocess the multiplex PCR reads, holding one entry per CDR3 protein. The data hold more than 20,000 distinct CDR3 sequences, with 45% to 65% observed a single time. Sequenced sample: breast tumor tissue. These receptors originate from a female donor with breast cancer. Some clones in this sample may be carry-over from other donors' samples.

The chain combines TRBV5-8 with TRBJ2-7, with 9 positions matching TRBD2. V was clipped by 6 bases and J by 6 bases; unmatched bases: 7. The germline V gene has CDR1 SGHTS and CDR2 YDEGEE. This CDR3 spans 13 amino acids. DNA of the CDR3: TGTGCCAGCACCAATCTAGCGGGGCTCGAGCAGTACTTC. Translating it yields CASTNLAGLEQYF.

This clonotype was detected ten times or more. The V and J genes are TRBV4-1 and TRBJ1-2; TRBD1 is a possible D gene (6 bases). The length of the CDR3 is 15 residues. The germline V gene encodes CDR1 MGHRA and CDR2 YSYEKL. The germline V and J ends were trimmed by 0 bases and 6 bases, with 14 bases remaining between them. CDR3 loop: CASSQEGRGGDGYTF. DNA of the CDR3: TGCGCCAGCAGCCAAGAGGGCAGGGGCGGTGATGGCTACACCTTC.

In this sample, this clonotype turned up a few times. This chain uses TRBV4-2 with TRBJ2-3; D gene unclear. The CDR3 extends over 14 amino acids. CDR1 and CDR2 (germline): LGHNA, YNFKEQ. Trimming removed 0 bases at V and 0 bases at J, with 4 bases between. The CDR3 nucleotides are TGTGCCAGCAGCCAAGATGTGAGCACAGATACGCAGTATTTT. Its protein is CASSQDVSTDTQYF.

This clonotype appeared many times. Since a much larger clone is just one base distant, this may be a read error. The V gene is TRBV12-3 or TRBV12-4, the J gene TRBJ2-7; TRBD2 matches at 10 bases. Trimming took 3 bases from V and 4 from J; bases not matched to a gene: 6. CDR3 length: 15 residues. The CDR3 region is CASSFGSGRAYEQYF. The CDR3 bases are TGTGCCAGCAGTTTCGGGAGCGGGAGGGCGTACGAGCAGTACTTC.

This clonotype has a single count. Given a much more abundant clone one base away, this may be a read error. V is TRBV6-2 or TRBV6-3 and J is TRBJ2-4; TRBD1 might be the D (6 bases). The CDR3 sequence is 14 residues long. The ends were cut back, 2 bases at V and 8 bases at J, with 13 bases in the middle. Per germline, CDR1 MNHEY and CDR2 SVGEGT. CDR3 in DNA: TGTGCCAGCAGTTACCGGACAGAGGGAGACATTCAGTACTTC. Encoded protein: CASSYRTEGDIQYF.

This clonotype was seen repeatedly, ten times or more. The V and J genes are TRBV6-1 and TRBJ2-2; D is perhaps TRBD1 or TRBD2 (7 bases each). Trimming stripped 4 bases from V and 6 bases from J, with 15 bases between. This CDR3 is built from 15 residues. Germline CDR1 reads MNHNS; CDR2 reads SASEGT. CDR3 in DNA: TGTGCCAGCAGTGCCTCCAGGGGGGGGGCCGGGGAGCTGTTTTTT. This encodes CASSASRGGAGELFF.

This clonotype was counted at least ten times. A much larger clonotype is one base distant, so this may be a read error. The chain joins TRBV7-3 to TRBJ1-2; D ambiguous. CDR3 length equals 15 residues. Germline CDR1 SGHTA, CDR2 FQGTGA. V dropped 3 bases and J dropped 1 base, with 12 bases sitting between them. CDR3 bases: TGTGCCAGCAGCTTCAACGGAGGAATTAACTATGGCTACACCTTC. Translated: CASSFNGGINYGYTF. The whole variable domain, remainder taken from reference TRBV7-3 and TRBJ1-2, is GAGVSQTPSNKVTEKGKYVELRCDPISGHTALYWYRQSLGQGPEFLIYFQGTGAADDSGLPNDRFFAVRPEGSVSTLKIQRTERGDSAVYLCASSFNGGINYGYTFGSGTRLTVV.

This clonotype is a singleton in its sample. The junction shows a germline mismatch at one end, possibly a read error. V usage is TRBV7-7 and J usage is TRBJ1-4; a possible D gene is TRBD1 (5 bases). This CDR3 spans 14 amino acids. CDR1 and CDR2 (germline): SSHAT, FNYEAQ (reference sequence). CDR3 amino acids: CASSPGSSNEKLFF. DNA of the CDR3: TGTGCTAGCAGCCCAGGGAGCTCTAATGAAAAACTGTTTTTT. Complete variable domain (other parts from reference TRBV7-7 and TRBJ1-4): GAGVSQSPRYKVTKRGQDVTLRCDPISSHATLYWYQQALGQGPEFLTYFNYEAQPDKSGLPSDRFSAERPEGSISTLTIQRTEQRDSAMYRCASSPGSSNEKLFFGSGTQLSVL.

The chain uses TRBV25-1 and TRBJ2-5; 8 positions match TRBD2. The length of the CDR3 is 16 residues. Germline V gene lookup returns CDR1 MGHDK and CDR2 SYGVNS. The trim removed 2 bases at V and 5 bases at J, leaving 10 bases unmatched. DNA for the CDR3: TGTGCCAGCAGTGAAGGTCTCGGGACTAGAATGGAGACCCAGTACTTC. Protein: CASSEGLGTRMETQYF.

The CDR3 nucleotides are TGCAGTGCTAGTTACGGGGGGGCCTTAGAGCAGTACTTC. Encoded protein: CSASYGGALEQYF. The gene calls are TRBV20-1 and TRBJ2-7; 8 bases fit TRBD2. Germline V gene sequence: CDR1 DFQATT, CDR2 SNEGSKA (reference sequence). Losses at the gene ends were 3 bases for V and 7 bases for J; bases not matched to a gene: 8. The CDR3 loop spans 13 amino acids.